This T cell receptor beta chain was observed in a study of blood T cell repertoires in COVID-19. Study in general: Researchers got acute and convalescent COVID-19 samples from the United States, Italy and Spain. T cells, B-cell-depleted T cells, or PBMCs provided the cDNA or gDNA that served as material.

Germline V gene data show CDR1 as MGHRA and CDR2 as YSYEKL. This CDR3 has 15 residues. Deletions cut 3 bases from V and 6 bases from J, with 15 bases between. The authors' processing: Amplification from reference gene primers served as the basis for estimated nucleated cell counts. Repertoires were generated with immunoSEQ multiplex PCR, while TCRdb's copy carries only in-frame clones and drops some. V and J calls and clone size are copied from that table; D and trimming were computed from the DNA. This table has 400,000 to 550,000 clones, around 88% appearing once. This clonotype originated in a woman aged 30 to 39 with acute or convalescent COVID-19. The sequencing sample was made of peripheral blood. The V and J genes are TRBV4-1 and TRBJ1-5, with D maybe TRBD1 (5 bases). The CDR3 loop reads CASSQGPAAGQPQHF. The CDR3 DNA reads as TGCGCCAGCAGCCAGGGGCCTGCGGCTGGTCAGCCCCAGCATTTT.